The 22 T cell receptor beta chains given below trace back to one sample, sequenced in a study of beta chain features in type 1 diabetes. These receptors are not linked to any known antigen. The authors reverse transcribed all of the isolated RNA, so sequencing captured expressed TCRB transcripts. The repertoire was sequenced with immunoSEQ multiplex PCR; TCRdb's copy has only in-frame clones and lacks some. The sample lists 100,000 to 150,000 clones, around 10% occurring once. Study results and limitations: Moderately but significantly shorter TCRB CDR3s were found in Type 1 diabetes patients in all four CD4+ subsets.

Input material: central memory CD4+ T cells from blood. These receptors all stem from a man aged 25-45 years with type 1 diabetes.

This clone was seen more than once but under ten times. Here the CDR3 DNA reads TGTGCCATCGGACAGGGCTCCTACGAGCAGTACTTC. It encodes CAIGQGSYEQYF. The chain uses TRBV6-5 and TRBJ2-7; TRBD1 agrees at 8 bases. CDR3 length equals 12 residues. Trimming took 10 bases from V and 0 from J; bases not matched to a gene: 2. Germline values: CDR1 MNHEY, CDR2 SVGAGI.

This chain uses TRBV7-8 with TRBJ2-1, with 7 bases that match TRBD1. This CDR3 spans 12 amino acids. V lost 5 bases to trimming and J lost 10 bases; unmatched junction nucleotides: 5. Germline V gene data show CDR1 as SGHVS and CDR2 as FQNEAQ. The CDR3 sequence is CASSTEGGEQFF. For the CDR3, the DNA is TGTGCCAGCAGCACAGAAGGGGGCGAGCAGTTCTTC.

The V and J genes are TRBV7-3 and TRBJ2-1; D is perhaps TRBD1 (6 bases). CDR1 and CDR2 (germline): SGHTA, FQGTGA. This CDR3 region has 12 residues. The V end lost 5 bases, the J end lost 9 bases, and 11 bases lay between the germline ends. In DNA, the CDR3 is TGTGCCAGCAGCGTACAGGGATTTGAGCAGTTCTTC. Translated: CASSVQGFEQFF.

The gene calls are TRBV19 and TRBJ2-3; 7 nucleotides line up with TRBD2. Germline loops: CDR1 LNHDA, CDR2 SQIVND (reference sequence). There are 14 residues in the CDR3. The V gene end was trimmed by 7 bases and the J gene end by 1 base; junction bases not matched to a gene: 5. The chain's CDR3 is CASTDSGGTDTQYF. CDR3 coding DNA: TGTGCCAGTACCGACAGCGGGGGCACAGATACGCAGTATTTT. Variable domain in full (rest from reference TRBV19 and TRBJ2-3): DGGITQSPKYLFRKEGQNVTLSCEQNLNHDAMYWYRQDPGQGLRLIYYSQIVNDFQKGDIAEGYSVSREKKESFPLTVTSAQKNPTAFYLCASTDSGGTDTQYFGPGTRLTVL.

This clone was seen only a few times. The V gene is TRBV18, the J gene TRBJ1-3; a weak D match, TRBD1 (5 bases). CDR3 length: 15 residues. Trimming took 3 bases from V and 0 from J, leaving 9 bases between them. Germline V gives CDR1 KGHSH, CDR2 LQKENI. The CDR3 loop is CASSPYRSSGNTIYF. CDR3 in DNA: TGTGCCAGCTCACCTTACAGGAGCTCTGGAAACACCATATATTTT.

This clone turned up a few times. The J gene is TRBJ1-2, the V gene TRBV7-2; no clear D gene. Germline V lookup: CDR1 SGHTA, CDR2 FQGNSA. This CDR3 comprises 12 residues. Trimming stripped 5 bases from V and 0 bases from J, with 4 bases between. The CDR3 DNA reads TGTGCCAGCAGCACGGCTAACTATGGCTACACCTTC. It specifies CASSTANYGYTF.

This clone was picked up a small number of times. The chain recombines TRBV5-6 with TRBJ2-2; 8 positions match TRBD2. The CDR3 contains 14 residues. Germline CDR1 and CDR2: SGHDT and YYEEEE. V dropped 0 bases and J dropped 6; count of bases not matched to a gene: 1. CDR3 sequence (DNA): TGTGCCAGCAGCTTGGCGGGGGGGTCCGGGGAGCTGTTTTTT. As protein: CASSLAGGSGELFF. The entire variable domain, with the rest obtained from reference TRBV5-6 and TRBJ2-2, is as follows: DAGVTQSPTHLIKTRGQQVTLRCSPKSGHDTVSWYQQALGQGPQFIFQYYEEEERQRGNFPDRFSGHQFPNYSSELNVNALLLGDSALYLCASSLAGGSGELFFGEGSRLTVL.

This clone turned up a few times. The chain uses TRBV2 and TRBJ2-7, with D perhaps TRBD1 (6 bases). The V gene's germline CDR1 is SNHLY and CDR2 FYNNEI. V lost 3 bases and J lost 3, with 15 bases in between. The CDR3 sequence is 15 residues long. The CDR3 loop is CASSELRDTHYEQYF. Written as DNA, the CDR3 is TGTGCCAGCAGTGAGCTCCGGGACACGCACTACGAGCAGTACTTC.

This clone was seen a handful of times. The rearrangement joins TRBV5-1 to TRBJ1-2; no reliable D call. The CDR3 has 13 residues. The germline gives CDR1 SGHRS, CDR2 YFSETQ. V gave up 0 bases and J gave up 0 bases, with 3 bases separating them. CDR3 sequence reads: CASSLGANYGYTF. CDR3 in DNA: TGCGCCAGCAGCTTGGGAGCTAACTATGGCTACACCTTC.

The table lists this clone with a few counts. The CDR3, as DNA: TGCGCCAGCAGCCAAGATCCGACAAAAACCATTAGCAATCAGCCCCAGCATTTT. Translation gives CASSQDPTKTISNQPQHF. V usage is TRBV4-3 and J usage is TRBJ1-5; D remains unclear. From germline, CDR1 is LGHNA and CDR2 YSLEER. V shed 0 bases and J shed 0 bases, with 15 bases lying between them. This CDR3 region has 18 residues.

The CDR3 reads CSTEVNYGYTF. The CDR3, as DNA: TGCAGTACGGAGGTAAACTATGGCTACACCTTC. The chain joins TRBV20-1 to TRBJ1-2; no firm D call. The V and J ends lost 8 bases and 2 bases respectively, with 9 bases between them. Germline CDR1 is DFQATT and CDR2 is SNEGSKA (reference sequence). CDR3 length: 11 residues.

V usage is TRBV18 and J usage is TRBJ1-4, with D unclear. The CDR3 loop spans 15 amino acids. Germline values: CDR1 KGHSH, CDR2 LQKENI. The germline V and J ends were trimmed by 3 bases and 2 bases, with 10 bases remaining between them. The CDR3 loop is CASSPTRDTNEKLFF. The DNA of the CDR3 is TGTGCCAGCTCACCTACGAGGGATACTAATGAAAAACTGTTTTTT.

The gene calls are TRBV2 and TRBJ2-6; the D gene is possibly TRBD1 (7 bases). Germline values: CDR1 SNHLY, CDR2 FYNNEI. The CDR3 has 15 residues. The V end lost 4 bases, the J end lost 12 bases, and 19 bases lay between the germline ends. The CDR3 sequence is CASSGTGARGGVLTF. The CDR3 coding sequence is TGTGCCAGCAGTGGGACAGGAGCCCGGGGAGGCGTCCTGACTTTC.

The CDR3 loop reads CASSLTAGVGLGYTF. The CDR3 nucleotides are TGTGCCAGCAGCTTAACGGCGGGGGTGGGGTTGGGCTACACCTTC. V is TRBV7-9 and J is TRBJ1-2, with D possibly TRBD1 on 5 matching bases. The germline V gene has CDR1 SEHNR and CDR2 FQNEAQ (reference sequence). The ends were cut back, 2 bases at V and 8 bases at J, with 18 bases in the middle. This CDR3 is 15 amino acids long.

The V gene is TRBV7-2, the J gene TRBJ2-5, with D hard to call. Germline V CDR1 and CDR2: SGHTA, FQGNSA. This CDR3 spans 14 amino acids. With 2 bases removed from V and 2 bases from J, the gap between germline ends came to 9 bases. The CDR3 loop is CASSLPTNQETQYF. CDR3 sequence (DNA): TGTGCCAGCAGCTTACCAACAAATCAAGAGACCCAGTACTTC.

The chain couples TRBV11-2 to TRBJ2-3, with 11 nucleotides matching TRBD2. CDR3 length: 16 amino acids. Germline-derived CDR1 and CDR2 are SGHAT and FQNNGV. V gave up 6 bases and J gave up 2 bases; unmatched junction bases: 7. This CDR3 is CASRVLAGAITDTQYF. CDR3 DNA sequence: TGTGCCAGCAGAGTACTAGCGGGGGCAATCACAGATACGCAGTATTTT.

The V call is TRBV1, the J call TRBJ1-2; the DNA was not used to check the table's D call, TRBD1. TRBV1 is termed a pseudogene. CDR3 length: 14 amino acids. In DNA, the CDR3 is TGCACCAGCAGCATACACAGGGACGACTATGGCTACACCTTC. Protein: CTSSIHRDDYGYTF.

The CDR3 loop reads CASSQDDRAGGNTIYF. CDR3 DNA sequence: TGTGCCAGCAGCCAAGATGACAGGGCAGGAGGAAACACCATATATTTT. The V call is TRBV5-4, the J call TRBJ1-3; 7 bases line up with TRBD1. CDR1 SGHNT and CDR2 YYREEE come from the germline V gene (reference sequence). J was trimmed by 4 bases and V by 4 bases; bases with no gene match: 11. This CDR3 region has 16 residues.

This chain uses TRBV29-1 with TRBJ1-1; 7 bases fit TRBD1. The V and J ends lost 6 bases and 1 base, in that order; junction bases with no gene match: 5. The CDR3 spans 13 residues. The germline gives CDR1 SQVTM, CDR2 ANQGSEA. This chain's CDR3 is CSVEGQQNTEAFF. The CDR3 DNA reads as TGCAGCGTAGAGGGACAGCAGAACACTGAAGCTTTCTTT.

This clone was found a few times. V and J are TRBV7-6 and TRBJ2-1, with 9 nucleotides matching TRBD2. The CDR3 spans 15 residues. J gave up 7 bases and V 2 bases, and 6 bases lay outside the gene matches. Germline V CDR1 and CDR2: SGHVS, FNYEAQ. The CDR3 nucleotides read TGTGCCAGCAGCTTACGAGCGGGGGGCTGGAATGAGCAGTTCTTC. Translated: CASSLRAGGWNEQFF.

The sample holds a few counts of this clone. The CDR3 sequence is CASRTPGQGASGANVLTF. CDR3 in DNA: TGTGCCAGCAGAACCCCCGGACAGGGGGCTTCCGGGGCCAACGTCCTGACTTTC. V usage is TRBV28 and J usage is TRBJ2-6, with TRBD1 matching 11 bases. This CDR3 spans 18 amino acids. Trimming at V came to 6 bases and at J to 4 bases, leaving 11 bases not matched to a gene. Germline assignment: CDR1 MDHEN and CDR2 SYDVKM.

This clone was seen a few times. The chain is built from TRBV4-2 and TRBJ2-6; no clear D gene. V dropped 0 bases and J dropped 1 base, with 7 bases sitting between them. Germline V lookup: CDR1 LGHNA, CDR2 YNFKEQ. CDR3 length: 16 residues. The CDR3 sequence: CASSQDHASGANVLTF. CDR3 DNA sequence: TGTGCCAGCAGCCAAGATCACGCGTCTGGGGCCAACGTCCTGACTTTC.